Presented here are 25 T cell receptor beta chains from one specimen sequenced in a study of blood T cell repertoires in COVID-19. Libraries were prepared by immunoSEQ multiplex PCR; TCRdb keeps only in-frame clonotypes and omits some of them. The sample has around 140,000 clones, approximately 90% seen once; the top ten hold 18%. Input material: peripheral blood. These receptors were obtained from a man between 50 and 59 years old with active or convalescent COVID-19.

J is TRBJ1-5 and V is TRBV6-5, with D possibly TRBD1 on 6 matching bases. V lost 5 bases to trimming and J lost 2 bases, with 13 bases between them. The CDR3 totals 15 residues. Germline V gene lookup returns CDR1 MNHEY and CDR2 SVGAGI. Written as DNA, the CDR3 is TGTGCCAGCAGTCTAGGCAGGGGTCGCAATCAGCCCCAGCATTTT. Translated, it gives CASSLGRGRNQPQHF.

V usage is TRBV28 and J usage is TRBJ2-5, with D possibly matching TRBD2 (5 bases). CDR3 length equals 16 residues. CDR1 is MDHEN and CDR2 is SYDVKM in the germline V gene. V was clipped by 5 bases and J by 4 bases, with 20 bases between them. The CDR3 here is CASSPPINAGRETQYF. For the CDR3, the DNA is TGTGCCAGCAGTCCTCCGATTAATGCGGGTAGAGAGACCCAGTACTTC.

This chain uses TRBV10-3 with TRBJ1-2; 8 nucleotides align to TRBD1. The V segment lost 0 bases and the J segment 3 bases; nucleotides outside the gene matches: 9. This CDR3 is 17 amino acids long. The V gene's germline CDR1 is ENHRY and CDR2 SYGVKD. The CDR3 DNA reads as TGTGCCATCAGTGAGTCGATGGGGCAGGGGGCTGACTATGGCTACACCTTC. It specifies CAISESMGQGADYGYTF.

This chain links TRBV19 with TRBJ1-5; possibly TRBD1 for D (6 bases). Germline V CDR1 and CDR2: LNHDA, SQIVND (reference sequence). The V gene lost 3 bases and the J gene lost 6 bases, with 9 bases spanning the gap. CDR3 length: 13 amino acids. The DNA for the CDR3 is TGTGCCAGTAGTATTGGGGGCGTTCAGCCCCAGCATTTT. Its protein product is CASSIGGVQPQHF.

The V and J genes are TRBV5-1 and TRBJ1-1; the match to TRBD1 covers 9 bases. Germline CDR1 SGHRS, CDR2 YFSETQ. The J segment lost 4 bases and the V segment lost 0 bases, leaving 13 bases of the junction unmatched. The CDR3 is made up of 18 amino acids. Written as DNA, the CDR3 is TGCGCCAGCAGCTTGGTGCCCGGGACAGGGAGGGAAGGCACTGAAGCTTTCTTT. This codes for CASSLVPGTGREGTEAFF.

The count of this clone is one. This rearrangement joins TRBV6-6 to TRBJ2-7, with a weak D call TRBD2 (5 bases). The ends were cut back, 2 bases at V and 3 bases at J, with 17 bases in the middle. The germline V gene has CDR1 MNHNY and CDR2 SVGAGI (reference sequence). The CDR3 spans 16 residues. The CDR3 bases are TGTGCCAGCAGTTACGCAAGGACTGGGCTACTCTACGAGCAGTACTTC. It codes for CASSYARTGLLYEQYF.

The V and J genes are TRBV4-2 and TRBJ2-7, with 8 bases fitting TRBD2. Trimming at V came to 1 base and at J to 3 bases, leaving 11 bases not matched to a gene. This CDR3 has 17 amino acids. In germline, CDR1 is LGHNA, CDR2 YNFKEQ. CDR3 sequence reads: CASSQGSGGTSIYEQYF. In DNA form, the CDR3 reads TGTGCCAGCAGCCAAGGTAGTGGAGGGACTAGTATCTACGAGCAGTACTTC.

The rearrangement links TRBV5-1 to TRBJ2-2; 7 bases fit TRBD2. The CDR3 has 17 amino acids. V shed 5 bases, J shed 4 bases, and the junction held 14 bases outside the gene matches. Germline V gene lookup returns CDR1 SGHRS and CDR2 YFSETQ. The DNA for the CDR3 is TGCGCCAGCAGGGATGCTCCTAGCGGCGTGGTCACCGGGGAGCTGTTTTTT. Its protein is CASRDAPSGVVTGELFF.

The V and J genes are TRBV29-1 and TRBJ1-2; TRBD1 is a possible D gene (5 bases). CDR3 size: 13 residues. Trimming cost V 6 bases and J 8 bases, with 19 bases left between them. Germline-derived CDR1 and CDR2 are SQVTM and ANQGSEA. CDR3 loop: CSVQGAGLSGYTF. CDR3 in DNA: TGCAGCGTCCAAGGGGCAGGTCTCTCGGGCTACACCTTC.

The V call is TRBV5-4, the J call TRBJ2-2; TRBD2 matches 14 bases. Trimming took 4 bases from V and 0 from J; bases not matched to a gene: 5. The CDR3 sequence is 18 residues long. Germline V gene lookup returns CDR1 SGHNT and CDR2 YYREEE (reference sequence). The CDR3 sequence: CASSGGLAGATNTGELFF. CDR3 coding DNA: TGTGCCAGCAGCGGGGGACTAGCGGGGGCTACGAACACCGGGGAGCTGTTTTTT.

The chain recombines TRBV20-1 with TRBJ2-1; 9 bases line up with TRBD2. V dropped 3 bases and J dropped 9; count of bases not matched to a gene: 9. Germline CDR1 reads DFQATT; CDR2 reads SNEGSKA (reference sequence). CDR3 length: 14 amino acids. The CDR3 DNA reads TGCAGTGCTAGTCGCGGGGGGGCAGCGGGTGAGCAGTTCTTC. Residues: CSASRGGAAGEQFF.

The chain links TRBV9 to TRBJ1-4; the D is unclear. With the DNA end fitting TRBJ2-2 better, the J assignment may be wrong. There are 11 residues in the CDR3. Germline CDR1 is SGDLS and CDR2 is YYNGEE. CDR3 in amino acids: CASSDRLELFF. CDR3 in DNA: TGTGCCAGCAGCGACCGACTGGAGCTGTTTTTT.

The rearrangement links TRBV5-4 to TRBJ2-7, with 7 positions matching TRBD1. Losses at the gene ends were 1 base for V and 0 bases for J; bases not matched to a gene: 4. The CDR3 extends over 15 amino acids. In germline, CDR1 is SGHNT, CDR2 YYREEE (reference sequence). CDR3 region: CASSLRTGSSYEQYF. In DNA, the CDR3 is TGTGCCAGCAGCTTGAGGACAGGTAGCTCCTACGAGCAGTACTTC.

This chain joins TRBV9 and TRBJ1-1; weak D call: TRBD1 (6 bases). CDR3 length equals 12 residues. Per germline, CDR1 SGDLS and CDR2 YYNGEE. The V end lost 2 bases, the J end lost 10 bases, and 12 bases lay between the germline ends. CDR3 loop: CASSVQGSRAFF. The CDR3 DNA reads TGTGCCAGCAGCGTTCAGGGGAGCCGAGCTTTCTTT.

On this clone: This CDR3 is also generated by other DNA sequences in the sample. The chain carries TRBV7-6 and TRBJ2-5; 15 bases line up with TRBD2. Trimming removed 5 bases from V and 2 bases from J; junction bases left unmatched: 3. The CDR3 extends over 16 amino acids. In germline, CDR1 is SGHVS, CDR2 FNYEAQ. The CDR3: CASSLGLAGGQETQYF. The CDR3 DNA reads TGTGCCAGCAGCCTGGGACTAGCGGGAGGACAAGAGACCCAGTACTTC.

The CDR3: CATSDLHGYEQYF. The CDR3 region has the DNA TGTGCCACCAGTGATTTGCACGGGTACGAGCAGTACTTC. This chain joins TRBV24-1 and TRBJ2-7; D ambiguous. V lost 0 bases and J 4 bases, leaving 6 bases between the germline ends. Germline CDR1 KGHDR, CDR2 SFDVKD. This CDR3 has 13 residues.

CDR3 sequence reads: CASRVGDRRRETQYF. In nucleotides, the CDR3 is TGTGCCAGTAGGGTGGGGGACAGGAGACGGGAGACCCAGTACTTC. This sequence joins TRBV19 and TRBJ2-5; 8 positions agree with TRBD1. This CDR3 has 15 residues. Germline lookup yields CDR1 LNHDA and CDR2 SQIVND (reference sequence). V dropped 6 bases and J dropped 5; count of bases not matched to a gene: 11.

Only one count was recorded for this clone. The CDR3 nucleotides are TGTGCCAGCAGTTTAACCCCGTTCAGGGGGGCGGCTGAAGCTTTCTTT. Amino acid sequence: CASSLTPFRGAAEAFF. This chain connects TRBV28 to TRBJ1-1; TRBD1 aligns across 7 bases. Trimming took 2 bases from V and 6 from J; bases not matched to a gene: 12. CDR1 MDHEN and CDR2 SYDVKM come from the germline V gene. The CDR3 covers 16 residues.

V usage is TRBV2 and J usage is TRBJ1-1; perhaps TRBD1 as D (6 bases). The CDR3 is made up of 11 amino acids. The V gene lost 7 bases and the J gene lost 8 bases, with 11 bases spanning the gap. Germline V gene data show CDR1 as SNHLY and CDR2 as FYNNEI. CDR3: CASTGGREAFF. In DNA, the CDR3 is TGTGCCAGCACCGGGGGGCGAGAAGCTTTCTTT.

The V and J genes are TRBV19 and TRBJ1-4, with D possibly TRBD1 on 5 matching bases. V gave up 3 bases and J gave up 7 bases, with 12 bases separating them. The CDR3 is made up of 14 amino acids. Per germline, CDR1 LNHDA and CDR2 SQIVND (reference sequence). The CDR3: CASSIAGALEKLFF. CDR3 in DNA: TGTGCCAGTAGTATCGCTGGGGCGCTTGAAAAACTGTTTTTT.

The rearrangement uses TRBV6-6 and TRBJ2-2; 10 nucleotides line up with TRBD1. The CDR3 has 16 residues. Germline V gene data show CDR1 as MNHNY and CDR2 as SVGAGI (reference sequence). Unmatched junction bases numbered 5, after V lost 2 bases and J lost 5 bases. The CDR3 loop is CASSYADRGVTGELFF. The CDR3 DNA reads as TGTGCCAGCAGTTACGCGGACAGGGGGGTGACCGGGGAGCTGTTTTTT.

J is TRBJ2-6 and V is TRBV7-2, with D possibly being TRBD1 (5 bases). The ends were cut back, 2 bases at V and 0 bases at J, with 11 bases in the middle. Germline assignment: CDR1 SGHTA and CDR2 FQGNSA. The CDR3 has 17 amino acids. The CDR3 here is CASSLFTGPSGANVLTF. CDR3 in DNA: TGTGCCAGCAGCTTATTTACAGGACCCTCTGGGGCCAACGTCCTGACTTTC. Full variable domain (remainder filled in from reference TRBV7-2 and TRBJ2-6): GAGVSQSPSNKVTEKGKDVELRCDPISGHTALYWYRQSLGQGLEFLIYFQGNSAPDKSGLPSDRFSAERTGGSVSTLTIQRTQQEDSAVYLCASSLFTGPSGANVLTFGAGSRLTVL.

This clone appeared a single time. This sequence joins TRBV29-1 and TRBJ2-1, with 8 bases fitting TRBD2. Germline V lookup: CDR1 SQVTM, CDR2 ANQGSEA. This CDR3 region has 13 residues. J lost 9 bases, V lost 8 bases, and 12 bases had no gene match. The CDR3 sequence: CSSSGTRRSEQFF. The CDR3 DNA reads TGCAGCTCGTCCGGGACTAGGAGGAGTGAGCAGTTCTTC.

The rearrangement links TRBV2 to TRBJ1-1; D gene ambiguous. The CDR3 spans 15 residues. CDR1 is SNHLY, CDR2 FYNNEI, per germline. V dropped 2 bases and J dropped 1 base, with 11 bases sitting between them. CDR3 DNA: TGTGCCAGCAGTGAATTGGGCAGAGAGAACACTGAAGCTTTCTTT. It codes for CASSELGRENTEAFF.

V usage is TRBV3-1 (or the pseudogene TRBV3-2) and J usage is TRBJ1-4, with D tentatively TRBD1 (6 bases). The CDR3 is 15 amino acids. CDR1 LGHDT and CDR2 YNNKEL come from the germline V gene (reference sequence). V lost 4 bases, J lost 11 bases, and 20 bases lay in between. CDR3 region: CASSRTGGTRGKLFF. In DNA, the CDR3 is TGTGCCAGCAGCCGGACGGGAGGTACAAGGGGGAAACTGTTTTTT.